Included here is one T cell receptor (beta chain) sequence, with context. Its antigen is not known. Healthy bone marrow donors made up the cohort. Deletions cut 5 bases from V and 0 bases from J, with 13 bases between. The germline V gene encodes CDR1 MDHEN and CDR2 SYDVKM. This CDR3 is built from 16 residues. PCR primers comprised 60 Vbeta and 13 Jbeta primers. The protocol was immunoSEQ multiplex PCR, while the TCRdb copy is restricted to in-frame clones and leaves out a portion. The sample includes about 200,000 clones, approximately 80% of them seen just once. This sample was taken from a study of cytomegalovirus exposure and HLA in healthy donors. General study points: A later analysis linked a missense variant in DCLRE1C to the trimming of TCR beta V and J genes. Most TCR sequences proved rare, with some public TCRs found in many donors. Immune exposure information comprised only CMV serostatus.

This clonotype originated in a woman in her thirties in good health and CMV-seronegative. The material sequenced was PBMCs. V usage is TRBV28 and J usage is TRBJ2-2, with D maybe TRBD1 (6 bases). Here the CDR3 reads CASSPLGHTNTGELFF. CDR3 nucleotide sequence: TGTGCCAGCAGTCCACTGGGACACACGAACACCGGGGAGCTGTTTTTT.